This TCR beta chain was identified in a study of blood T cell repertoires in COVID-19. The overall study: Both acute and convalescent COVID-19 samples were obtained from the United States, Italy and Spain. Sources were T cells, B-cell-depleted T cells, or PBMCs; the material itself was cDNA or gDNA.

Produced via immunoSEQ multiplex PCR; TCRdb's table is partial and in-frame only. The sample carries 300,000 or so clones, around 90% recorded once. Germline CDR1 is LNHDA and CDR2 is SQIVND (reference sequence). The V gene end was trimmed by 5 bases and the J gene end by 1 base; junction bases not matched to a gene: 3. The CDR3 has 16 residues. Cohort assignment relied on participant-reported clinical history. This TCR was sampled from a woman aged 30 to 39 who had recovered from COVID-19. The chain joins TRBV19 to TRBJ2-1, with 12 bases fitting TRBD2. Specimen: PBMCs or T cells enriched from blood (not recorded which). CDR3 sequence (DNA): TGTGCCAGTAGTGTACTAGCGGGAGGTTCCTACAATGAGCAGTTCTTC. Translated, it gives CASSVLAGGSYNEQFF.